Included here is one TCR beta chain sequence, with context. The antigen remains unidentified. The method was immunoSEQ multiplex PCR; TCRdb's version includes in-frame clones alone and lacks a portion of them. This table has roughly 80,000 clones, 90% to 95% appearing once. The CDR3 length is 14 residues. Germline V CDR1 and CDR2: SGHTA, FQGNSA. Trimming at V came to 5 bases and at J to 3 bases, leaving 5 bases not matched to a gene. These data belong to a study of OX40 agonist ivuxolimab in advanced cancers. About the research overall: An anti-OX40 (CD134) antibody with agonistic activity, ivuxolimab, was administered to patients. Among those treated, three patients had partial responses, one with hepatocellular carcinoma and two with cutaneous melanoma.

Peripheral blood came from all dose cohorts at three timepoints. General study points: Normalized T-cell clonal expansion was also low in some nonresponders.

The J gene is TRBJ2-7, the V gene TRBV7-2; TRBD2 matches at 9 bases. Specimen: CD4+ or CD8+ T cells sorted from blood, collected in a trial of the OX40 agonist ivuxolimab. The TCR comes from an adult with an advanced solid tumor such as melanoma, head and neck, liver or kidney cancer. The CDR3 protein is CASSAETSGYEQYF. The CDR3 region has the DNA TGTGCCAGCAGCGCCGAGACTAGCGGCTACGAGCAGTACTTC.